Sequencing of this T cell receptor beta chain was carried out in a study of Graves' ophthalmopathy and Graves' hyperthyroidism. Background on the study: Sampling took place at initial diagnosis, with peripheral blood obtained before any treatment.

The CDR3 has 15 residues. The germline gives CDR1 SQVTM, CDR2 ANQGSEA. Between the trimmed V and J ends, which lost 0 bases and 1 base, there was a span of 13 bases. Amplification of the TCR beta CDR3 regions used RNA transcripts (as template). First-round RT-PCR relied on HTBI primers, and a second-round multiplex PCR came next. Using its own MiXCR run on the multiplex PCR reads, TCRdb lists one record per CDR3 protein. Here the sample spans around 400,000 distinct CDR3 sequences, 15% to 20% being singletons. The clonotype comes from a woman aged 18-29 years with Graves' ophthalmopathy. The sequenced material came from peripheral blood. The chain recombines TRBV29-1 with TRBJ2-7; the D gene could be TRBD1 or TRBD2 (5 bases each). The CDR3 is CSVEEAGTASYEQYF. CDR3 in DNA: TGCAGCGTTGAAGAGGCCGGGACGGCTTCCTACGAGCAGTACTTC.